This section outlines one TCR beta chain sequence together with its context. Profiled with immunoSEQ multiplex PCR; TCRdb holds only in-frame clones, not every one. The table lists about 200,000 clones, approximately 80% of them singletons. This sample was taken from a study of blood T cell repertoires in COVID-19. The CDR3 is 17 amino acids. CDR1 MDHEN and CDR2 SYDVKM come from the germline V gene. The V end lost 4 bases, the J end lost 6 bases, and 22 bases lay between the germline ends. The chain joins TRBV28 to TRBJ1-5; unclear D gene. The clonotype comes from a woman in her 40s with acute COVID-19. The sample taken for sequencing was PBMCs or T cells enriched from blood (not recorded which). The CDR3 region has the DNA TGTGCCAGCAGTTCCCCGAGGGTCCGGGAGGGCAGTCAGCCCCAGCATTTT. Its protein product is CASSSPRVREGSQPQHF.